These 21 T cell receptor beta chains share one sample of origin, sequenced in a study of blood T cell repertoires in COVID-19. Generated by immunoSEQ multiplex PCR, the TCRdb table keeps only in-frame clones and is missing some. The data contain tens of thousands of clones, roughly 90% of them seen just once; the ten biggest clones take up over 6%. The sample was peripheral blood. These receptor sequences come from a man at least 80 years old with COVID-19, enrolled during active disease.

J is TRBJ1-3 and V is TRBV18; 9 bases are shared with TRBD1. Trimming cost V 6 bases and J 1 base; bases outside gene matches: 10. Germline CDR1 reads KGHSH; CDR2 reads LQKENI. The CDR3 contains 17 residues. This CDR3 is CASSPGTGLLSGNTIYF. The CDR3 region has the DNA TGTGCCAGCTCCCCCGGGACAGGGTTGCTATCTGGAAACACCATATATTTT.

The gene calls are TRBV7-9 and TRBJ1-2; no firm D call. The V gene's germline CDR1 is SEHNR and CDR2 FQNEAQ (reference sequence). This CDR3 contains 13 residues. The V end was cut by 5 bases, the J end by 4 bases, with 11 bases between. CDR3 coding DNA: TGTGCCAGCAGCCGCGACAACTTCTATGGCTACACCTTC. Translated: CASSRDNFYGYTF.

The table lists this clone with a count of one. The chain employs TRBV24-1 and TRBJ2-2; the match to TRBD2 covers 10 bases. The CDR3 covers 15 residues. The V segment lost 5 bases and the J segment 7 bases; nucleotides outside the gene matches: 6. Per germline, CDR1 KGHDR and CDR2 SFDVKD. The CDR3 is CATSAGTSDNGELFF. The DNA of the CDR3 is TGTGCCACCAGTGCCGGGACTAGCGATAACGGGGAGCTGTTTTTT.

J is TRBJ1-2 and V is TRBV5-4; possibly TRBD1 for D (6 bases). Trimming stripped 1 base from V and 4 bases from J, with 8 bases between. This CDR3 has 13 amino acids. Germline V gene data show CDR1 as SGHNT and CDR2 as YYREEE (reference sequence). This CDR3 reads CASSLQGTYGYTF. For the CDR3, the DNA is TGTGCCAGCAGCTTGCAGGGGACCTATGGCTACACCTTC.

This clone appeared a few times. This specimen includes other DNA sequences encoding the same CDR3. The chain recombines TRBV6-5 with TRBJ1-2; D remains ambiguous. V lost 5 bases to trimming and J lost 5 bases, with 12 bases between them. CDR3 length: 13 amino acids. Germline V lookup: CDR1 MNHEY, CDR2 SVGAGI. The CDR3 sequence is CASSPTGSYGYTF. The CDR3 region has the DNA TGTGCCAGCAGTCCCACGGGTAGTTATGGCTACACCTTC.

CDR3 sequence reads: CASSPTSAETQYF. Written as DNA, the CDR3 is TGTGCCAGCAGCCCGACTAGCGCAGAGACCCAGTACTTC. The rearrangement joins TRBV7-9 to TRBJ2-5; 8 nucleotides line up with TRBD2. Germline values: CDR1 SEHNR, CDR2 FQNEAQ (reference sequence). V was pared by 5 bases and J by 4 bases, with 3 bases of the junction left unmatched. The CDR3 runs 13 residues.

V is TRBV7-9 and J is TRBJ1-6, with 7 nucleotides matching TRBD1. Losses at the gene ends were 10 bases for V and 7 bases for J; bases not matched to a gene: 13. The CDR3 runs to 15 residues. Germline lookup yields CDR1 SEHNR and CDR2 FQNEAQ (reference sequence). CDR3 nucleotide sequence: TGTGCCACCTTAAGGGATAAGGGGGCAAATTCACCCCTCCACTTT. Its protein product is CATLRDKGANSPLHF.

The CDR3 spells CASSQDRGSNEKLFF. Here the CDR3 DNA reads TGTGCCAGCAGCCAAGATCGGGGGTCGAATGAAAAACTGTTTTTT. This chain connects TRBV3-1 (or the pseudogene TRBV3-2) to TRBJ1-4; tentative D call: TRBD1 (5 bases). Trimming took 0 bases from V and 5 from J, leaving 10 bases between them. There are 15 residues in the CDR3. Germline V lookup: CDR1 LGHDT, CDR2 YNNKEL (reference sequence).

V and J are TRBV28 and TRBJ2-7; a weak D match, TRBD2 (6 bases). With 0 bases removed from V and 0 bases from J, the gap between germline ends came to 9 bases. Per germline, CDR1 MDHEN and CDR2 SYDVKM. The CDR3 is made up of 15 amino acids. The CDR3 spells CASSLWGDSSYEQYF. CDR3 DNA: TGTGCCAGCAGTTTATGGGGGGACTCCTCCTACGAGCAGTACTTC. Drawing the rest from reference TRBV28 and TRBJ2-7, the complete variable domain is DVKVTQSSRYLVKRTGEKVFLECVQDMDHENMFWYRQDPGLGLRLIYFSYDVKMKEKGDIPEGYSVSREKKERFSLILESASTNQTSMYLCASSLWGDSSYEQYFGPGTRLTVT.

The gene calls are TRBV18 and TRBJ1-4, with D possibly TRBD1 on 6 matching bases. Trimming took off 3 bases at V and 5 bases at J, with 10 bases between the two ends. The CDR3 length is 14 residues. Germline lookup yields CDR1 KGHSH and CDR2 LQKENI. The DNA of the CDR3 is TGTGCCAGCTCACCCCGACAGGACAATGAAAAACTGTTTTTT. This translates into CASSPRQDNEKLFF.

This sequence joins TRBV28 and TRBJ2-7, with TRBD1 matching over 8 bases. CDR1 is MDHEN, CDR2 SYDVKM, per germline. V lost 4 bases and J lost 5; bases outside the gene matches: 4. The CDR3 has 13 residues. CDR3 DNA sequence: TGTGCCAGCAGTTCAGGGGGCAGAGACGAGCAGTACTTC. This gives the protein CASSSGGRDEQYF.

The J gene is TRBJ2-1, the V gene TRBV27; 9 bases agree with TRBD1. CDR3 length equals 18 residues. Germline V lookup: CDR1 MNHEY, CDR2 SMNVEV (reference sequence). The V segment lost 6 bases and the J segment 1 base; nucleotides outside the gene matches: 13. CDR3 nucleotide sequence: TGTGCCAGCAGACCGGGACAGGGAGTGGCGGATTCCTACAATGAGCAGTTCTTC. Its translation: CASRPGQGVADSYNEQFF.

The V gene is TRBV4-1, the J gene TRBJ2-7; 9 positions match TRBD1. CDR3 length: 16 amino acids. V shed 0 bases and J 1 base; nucleotides not matched to a gene: 4. Germline-derived CDR1 and CDR2 are MGHRA and YSYEKL. The CDR3 is CASSQEGQGLSYEQYF. The CDR3 bases are TGCGCCAGCAGCCAAGAGGGACAGGGACTTTCCTACGAGCAGTACTTC.

The chain employs TRBV3-1 (or the pseudogene TRBV3-2) and TRBJ1-5; D might be TRBD1 (5 bases). The V and J ends lost 4 bases and 5 bases respectively, with 21 bases between them. The CDR3 is 17 amino acids. Looked up from germline, CDR1 is LGHDT and CDR2 is YNNKEL (reference sequence). The CDR3 DNA sequence: TGTGCCAGCAGCCGAGGGGAGGGAGGACGTACTGATCAGCCCCAGCATTTT. This codes for CASSRGEGGRTDQPQHF.

The J gene is TRBJ2-7, the V gene TRBV6-5; the match to TRBD1 covers 10 bases. The CDR3 loop spans 14 amino acids. V gave up 4 bases and J gave up 5 bases; unmatched junction bases: 5. Germline V gives CDR1 MNHEY, CDR2 SVGAGI. CDR3 nucleotide sequence: TGTGCCAGCAGTTCCCGGGACAGGGGCAACGAGCAGTACTTC. Translation gives CASSSRDRGNEQYF.

V gene TRBV28 combines with J gene TRBJ2-6; TRBD1 matches at 7 bases. Germline V gene sequence: CDR1 MDHEN, CDR2 SYDVKM. The CDR3 consists of 14 residues. The V and J ends lost 6 bases and 1 base, in that order; junction bases with no gene match: 0. As DNA, the CDR3 is TGTGCCAGCAGGGACAGGTCTGGGGCCAACGTCCTGACTTTC. Its translation: CASRDRSGANVLTF.

This chain joins TRBV7-3 and TRBJ2-2; D is ambiguous. From germline, CDR1 is SGHTA and CDR2 FQGTGA. The CDR3 has 13 amino acids. V gave up 5 bases and J gave up 8 bases, with 12 bases separating them. The CDR3 bases are TGTGCCAGCAGCCCAAGCGTTACGGGGGAGCTGTTTTTT. It codes for CASSPSVTGELFF.

This clone was detected only a few times. The chain combines TRBV6-2 or TRBV6-3 with TRBJ2-7, with D possibly matching TRBD1 (5 bases). V lost 0 bases, J lost 3 bases, and 6 bases lay in between. Germline V gives CDR1 MNHEY, CDR2 SVGEGT. This CDR3 comprises 13 residues. In nucleotides, the CDR3 is TGTGCCAGCAGTTACTCGGACAACTACGAGCAGTACTTC. It is translated as CASSYSDNYEQYF.

For the CDR3, the DNA is TGTGCCATATACAGCCACGAAGGCTATGGCTACACCTTC. This codes for CAIYSHEGYGYTF. The chain couples TRBV21-1 to TRBJ1-2; the table's D gene call, TRBD1, was not cross checked with the DNA. TRBV21-1 is reported as a pseudogene. The CDR3 is 13 residues long.

The rearrangement links TRBV6-2 or TRBV6-3 to TRBJ1-1; the D gene is possibly TRBD1 (5 bases). Trimming cost V 6 bases and J 7 bases, with 27 bases left between them. Per the germline V gene, CDR1 is MNHEY and CDR2 is SVGEGT. CDR3 length: 17 residues. Written as DNA, the CDR3 is TGTGCCAGCAGCCCCCGGGGACCCGCGGGGTCAAATTTTGAAGCTTTCTTT. Translated: CASSPRGPAGSNFEAFF.

This clone was seen a handful of times. This chain uses TRBV12-5 with TRBJ1-6, with 8 positions matching TRBD1. Germline loops: CDR1 LGHNT, CDR2 FRNRAP. V gave up 4 bases and J gave up 7 bases; unmatched junction bases: 6. CDR3 length equals 15 residues. The CDR3 bases are TGTGCTAGTGGTTCACTGACAGGGGAGAATTCACCCCTCCACTTT. Protein product: CASGSLTGENSPLHF.